These 10 T cell receptor beta chains originate from one sample sequenced in a study of T cell changes during pregnancy in multiple sclerosis. Using immunoSEQ multiplex PCR, the repertoire was profiled, and TCRdb retains in-frame clones only, with some absent. The data contain some 21,000 clones, roughly 90% of them seen just once; the ten biggest clones take up approximately 5%. Specimen: CD8+ T cells from peripheral blood mononuclear cells, collected in the second trimester of pregnancy. Receptors originate from a female donor in good health, enrolled as a control in a pregnancy study.

This sequence joins TRBV10-3 and TRBJ1-1, with D perhaps TRBD1 (6 bases). This CDR3 spans 13 amino acids. CDR1 is ENHRY, CDR2 SYGVKD, per germline. The germline V and J ends were trimmed by 10 bases and 5 bases, with 17 bases remaining between them. The CDR3 reads CATDTGSRTEAFF. DNA of the CDR3: TGTGCCACGGATACAGGGTCTAGAACTGAAGCTTTCTTT.

The genes are TRBV6-1 and TRBJ2-5, with TRBD2 matching over 10 bases. Trimming removed 4 bases from V and 3 bases from J; junction bases left unmatched: 11. The CDR3 sequence is 17 residues long. Germline CDR1 and CDR2: MNHNS and SASEGT. The CDR3 is CASSGENLAGVKETQYF. The CDR3 DNA follows: TGTGCCAGCAGTGGGGAAAATCTAGCGGGAGTTAAAGAGACCCAGTACTTC.

The chain links TRBV14 to TRBJ2-5; 10 positions agree with TRBD2. Germline values: CDR1 SGHDN, CDR2 FVKESK. This CDR3 has 15 residues. J was trimmed by 0 bases and V by 3 bases; bases with no gene match: 1. The CDR3 DNA follows: TGTGCCAGCAGCCATGGACTAGCGGACCAAGAGACCCAGTACTTC. Its protein is CASSHGLADQETQYF.

This chain links TRBV13 with TRBJ2-3, with 8 nucleotides matching TRBD2. V lost 6 bases to trimming and J lost 6 bases; unmatched junction nucleotides: 11. CDR3 length: 15 residues. Germline values: CDR1 PRHDT, CDR2 FYEKMQ (reference sequence). The CDR3 sequence is CASRKRAGEIDTQYF. The CDR3 DNA is TGTGCCAGCAGAAAGCGAGCGGGAGAGATTGATACGCAGTATTTT.

This sequence joins TRBV5-4 and TRBJ1-1, with D maybe TRBD1 (6 bases). CDR3 length equals 14 residues. V lost 4 bases and J lost 4, with 14 bases in between. Per the germline V gene, CDR1 is SGHNT and CDR2 is YYREEE (reference sequence). The CDR3 region is CASSSDQGTTEAFF. DNA for the CDR3: TGTGCCAGCAGCAGTGATCAGGGGACCACTGAAGCTTTCTTT.

This clone was seen just once. This chain joins TRBV19 and TRBJ2-7, with a weak D call TRBD1 (5 bases). CDR3 length equals 14 residues. The V gene lost 6 bases and the J gene lost 5 bases, with 17 bases spanning the gap. Germline CDR1 reads LNHDA; CDR2 reads SQIVND (reference sequence). The chain's CDR3 is CASSPTGSTDEQYF. The CDR3, as DNA: TGTGCCAGTAGCCCCACAGGTTCGACCGACGAGCAGTACTTC.

J is TRBJ2-7 and V is TRBV4-3; 8 nucleotides agree with TRBD1. In germline, CDR1 is LGHNA, CDR2 YSLEER. V lost 0 bases, J lost 3 bases, and 4 bases stayed unmatched. The CDR3 contains 15 residues. The CDR3 DNA sequence: TGCGCCAGCAGCCAAGATCAGGGGGCAAGCTACGAGCAGTACTTC. This encodes CASSQDQGASYEQYF.

The V call is TRBV27, the J call TRBJ1-5; 7 bases fit TRBD1. Germline V lookup: CDR1 MNHEY, CDR2 SMNVEV (reference sequence). The CDR3 consists of 14 residues. The J segment lost 7 bases and the V segment lost 5 bases, leaving 8 bases of the junction unmatched. CDR3 sequence reads: CASSQTGFGQPQHF. In DNA form, the CDR3 reads TGTGCCAGCAGTCAGACAGGGTTCGGGCAGCCCCAGCATTTT.

V is TRBV19 and J is TRBJ2-1, with D uncertain. The CDR3 covers 13 residues. Trimming took off 5 bases at V and 9 bases at J, with 14 bases between the two ends. CDR1 is LNHDA and CDR2 is SQIVND in the germline V gene (reference sequence). The CDR3 reads CASSPAPRGEQFF. CDR3 DNA: TGTGCCAGTAGTCCGGCCCCCCGAGGTGAGCAGTTCTTC.

This sequence joins TRBV29-1 and TRBJ2-3; 7 bases fit TRBD2. Germline CDR1 SQVTM, CDR2 ANQGSEA. This CDR3 region has 15 residues. Losses at the gene ends were 4 bases for V and 1 base for J; bases not matched to a gene: 8. The CDR3 sequence: CSVGRREIGTDTQYF. The DNA of the CDR3 is TGCAGCGTTGGGAGGCGGGAGATCGGCACAGATACGCAGTATTTT.